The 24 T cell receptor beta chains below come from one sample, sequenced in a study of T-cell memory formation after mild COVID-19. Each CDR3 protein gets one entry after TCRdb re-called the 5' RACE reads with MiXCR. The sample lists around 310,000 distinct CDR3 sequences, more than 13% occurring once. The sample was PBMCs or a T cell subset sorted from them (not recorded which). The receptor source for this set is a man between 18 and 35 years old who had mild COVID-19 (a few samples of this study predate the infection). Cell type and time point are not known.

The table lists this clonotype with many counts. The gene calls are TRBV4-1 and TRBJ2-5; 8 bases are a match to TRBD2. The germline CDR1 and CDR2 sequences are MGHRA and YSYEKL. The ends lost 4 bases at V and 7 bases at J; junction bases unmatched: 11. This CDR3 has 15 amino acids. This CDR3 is CASSLDSGASRTQYF. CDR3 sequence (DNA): TGCGCCAGCAGCCTGGATAGCGGGGCCTCTAGGACCCAGTACTTC.

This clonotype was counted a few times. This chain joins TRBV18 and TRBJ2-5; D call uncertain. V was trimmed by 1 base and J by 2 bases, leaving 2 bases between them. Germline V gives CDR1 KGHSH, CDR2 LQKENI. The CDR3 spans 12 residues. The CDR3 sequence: CASSPQQETQYF. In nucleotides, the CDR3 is TGTGCCAGCTCACCACAGCAAGAGACCCAGTACTTC. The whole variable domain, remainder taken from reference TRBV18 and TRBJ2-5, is NAGVMQNPRHLVRRRGQEARLRCSPMKGHSHVYWYRQLPEEGLKFMVYLQKENIIDESGMPKERFSAEFPKEGPSILRIQQVVRGDSAAYFCASSPQQETQYFGPGTRLLVL.

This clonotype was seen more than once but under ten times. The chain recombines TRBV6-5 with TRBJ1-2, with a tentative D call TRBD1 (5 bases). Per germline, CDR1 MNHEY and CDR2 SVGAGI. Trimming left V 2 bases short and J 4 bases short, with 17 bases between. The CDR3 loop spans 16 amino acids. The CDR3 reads CASSYRLQDPSYGYTF. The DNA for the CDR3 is TGTGCCAGCAGTTACAGGTTACAGGATCCTAGCTATGGCTACACCTTC.

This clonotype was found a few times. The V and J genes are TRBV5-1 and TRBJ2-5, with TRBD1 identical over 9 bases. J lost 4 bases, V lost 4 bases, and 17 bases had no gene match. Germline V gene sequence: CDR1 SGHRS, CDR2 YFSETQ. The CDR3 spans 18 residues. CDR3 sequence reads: CASSPGAGTGRGGETQYF. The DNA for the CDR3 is TGCGCCAGCAGCCCCGGGGCCGGGACAGGGCGAGGTGGAGAGACCCAGTACTTC.

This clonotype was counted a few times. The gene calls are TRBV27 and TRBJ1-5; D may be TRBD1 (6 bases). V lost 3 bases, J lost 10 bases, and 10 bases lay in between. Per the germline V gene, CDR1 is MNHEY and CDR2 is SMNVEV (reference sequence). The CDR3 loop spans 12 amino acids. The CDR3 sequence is CASSFTRGPQHF. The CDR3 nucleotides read TGTGCCAGCAGTTTCACCAGGGGTCCCCAGCATTTT.

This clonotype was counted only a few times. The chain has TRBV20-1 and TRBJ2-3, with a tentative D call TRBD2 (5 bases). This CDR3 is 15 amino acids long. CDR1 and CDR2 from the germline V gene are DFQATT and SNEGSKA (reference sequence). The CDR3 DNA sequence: TGCAGCGCCTTCTCGGAGGTCGGGGTCGCAGATACGCAGTATTTT. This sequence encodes CSAFSEVGVADTQYF.

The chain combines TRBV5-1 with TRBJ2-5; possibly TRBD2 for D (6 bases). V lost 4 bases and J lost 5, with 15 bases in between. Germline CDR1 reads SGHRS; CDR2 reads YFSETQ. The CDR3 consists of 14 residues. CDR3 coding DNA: TGCGCCAGCAGCCCCCCGGAGGGGCGGGAGACCCAGTACTTC. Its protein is CASSPPEGRETQYF.

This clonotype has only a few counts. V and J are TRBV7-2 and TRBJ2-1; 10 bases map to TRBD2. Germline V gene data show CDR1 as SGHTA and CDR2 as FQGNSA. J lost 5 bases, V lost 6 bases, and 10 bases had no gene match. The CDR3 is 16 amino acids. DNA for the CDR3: TGTGCCAGCAGACCAAGCAGCGGGGGGGAAAACAATGAGCAGTTCTTC. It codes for CASRPSSGGENNEQFF.

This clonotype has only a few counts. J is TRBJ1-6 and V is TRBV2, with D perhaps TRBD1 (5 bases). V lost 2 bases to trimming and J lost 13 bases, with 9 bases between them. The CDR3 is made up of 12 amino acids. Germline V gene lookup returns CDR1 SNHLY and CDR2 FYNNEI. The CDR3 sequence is CASSEMGGPLHF. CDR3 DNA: TGTGCCAGCAGTGAAATGGGGGGGCCCCTCCACTTT.

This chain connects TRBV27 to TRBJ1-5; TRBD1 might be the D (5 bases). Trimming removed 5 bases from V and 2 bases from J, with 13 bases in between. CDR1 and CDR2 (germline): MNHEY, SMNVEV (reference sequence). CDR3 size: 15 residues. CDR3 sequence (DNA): TGTGCCAGCAGTGGCAGCGGGGCGGGCAATCAGCCCCAGCATTTT. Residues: CASSGSGAGNQPQHF.

CDR3 residues: CASSSPRTGTQYF. The CDR3 DNA is TGTGCCAGCAGTTCCCCAAGAACCGGGACCCAGTACTTC. The chain combines TRBV6-5 with TRBJ2-5, with D hard to call. Between the trimmed V and J ends, which lost 4 bases and 7 bases, there was a span of 13 bases. There are 13 residues in the CDR3. Germline loops: CDR1 MNHEY, CDR2 SVGAGI.

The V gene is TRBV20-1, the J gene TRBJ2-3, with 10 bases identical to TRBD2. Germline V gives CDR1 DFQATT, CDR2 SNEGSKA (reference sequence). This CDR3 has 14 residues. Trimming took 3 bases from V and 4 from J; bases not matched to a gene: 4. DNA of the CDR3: TGCAGTGCTAGTCTACTAGCGGGGCCAGATACGCAGTATTTT. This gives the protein CSASLLAGPDTQYF.

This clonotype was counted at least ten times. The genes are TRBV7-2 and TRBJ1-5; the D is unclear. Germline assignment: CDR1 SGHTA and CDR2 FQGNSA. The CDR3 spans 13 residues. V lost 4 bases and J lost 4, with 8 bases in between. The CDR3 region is CASSSQLNQPQHF. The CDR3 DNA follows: TGTGCCAGCAGCTCTCAGTTAAATCAGCCCCAGCATTTT.

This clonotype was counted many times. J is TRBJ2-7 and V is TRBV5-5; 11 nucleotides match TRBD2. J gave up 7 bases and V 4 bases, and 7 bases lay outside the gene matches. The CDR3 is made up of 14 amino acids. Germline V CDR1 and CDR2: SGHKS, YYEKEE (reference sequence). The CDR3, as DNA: TGTGCCAGCAGCACATATAGCGGGGGGGAAGAGCAGTACGTC. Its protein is CASSTYSGGEEQYV.

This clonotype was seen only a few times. Here the CDR3 reads CAWRQAANYGYTF. In DNA form, the CDR3 reads TGTGCCTGGAGACAGGCAGCTAACTATGGCTACACCTTC. V gene TRBV30 combines with J gene TRBJ1-2, with D possibly matching TRBD1 (5 bases). CDR3 length: 13 residues. Germline-derived CDR1 and CDR2 are GTSNPN and SVGIG (reference sequence). Trimming took off 3 bases at V and 0 bases at J, with 8 bases between the two ends. The full variable domain, with the rest looked up from reference TRBV30 and TRBJ1-2, is SQTIHQWPATLVQPVGSPLSLECTVEGTSNPNLYWYRQAAGRGLQLLFYSVGIGQISSEVPQNLSASRPQDRQFILSSKKLLLSDSGFYLCAWRQAANYGYTFGSGTRLTVV.

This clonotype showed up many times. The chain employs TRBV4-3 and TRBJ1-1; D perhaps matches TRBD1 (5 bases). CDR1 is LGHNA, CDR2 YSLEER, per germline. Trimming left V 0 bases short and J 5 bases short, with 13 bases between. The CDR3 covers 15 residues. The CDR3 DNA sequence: TGCGCCAGCAGCCAAGATCAGTGGGGCACTACTGAAGCTTTCTTT. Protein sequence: CASSQDQWGTTEAFF.

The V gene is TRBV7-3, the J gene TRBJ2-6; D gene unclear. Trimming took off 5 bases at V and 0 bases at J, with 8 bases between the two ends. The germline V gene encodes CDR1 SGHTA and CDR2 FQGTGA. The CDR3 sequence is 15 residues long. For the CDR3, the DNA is TGTGCCAGCAGCGAAGGGAACTCTGGGGCCAACGTCCTGACTTTC. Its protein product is CASSEGNSGANVLTF. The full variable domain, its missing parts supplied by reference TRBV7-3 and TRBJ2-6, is GAGVSQTPSNKVTEKGKYVELRCDPISGHTALYWYRQSLGQGPEFLIYFQGTGAADDSGLPNDRFFAVRPEGSVSTLKIQRTERGDSAVYLCASSEGNSGANVLTFGAGSRLTVL.

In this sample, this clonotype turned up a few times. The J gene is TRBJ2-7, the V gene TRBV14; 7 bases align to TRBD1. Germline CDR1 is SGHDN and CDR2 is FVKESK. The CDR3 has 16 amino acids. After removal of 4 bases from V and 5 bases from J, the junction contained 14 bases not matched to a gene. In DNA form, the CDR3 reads TGTGCCAGCAGCCCATCATCCCGGACAGGAATCGACGAGCAGTACTTC. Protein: CASSPSSRTGIDEQYF.

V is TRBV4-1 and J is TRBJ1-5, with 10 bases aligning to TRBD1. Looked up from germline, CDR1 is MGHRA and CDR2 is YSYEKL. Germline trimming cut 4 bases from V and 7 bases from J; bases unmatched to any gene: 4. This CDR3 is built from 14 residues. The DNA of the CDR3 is TGCGCCAGCAGCCCCGGACAGGGGGACCAGCCCCAGCATTTT. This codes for CASSPGQGDQPQHF.

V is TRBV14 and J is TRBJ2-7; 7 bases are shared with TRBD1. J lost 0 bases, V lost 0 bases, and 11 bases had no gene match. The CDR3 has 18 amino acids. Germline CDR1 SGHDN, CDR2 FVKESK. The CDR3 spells CASSQEGQLTLSSYEQYF. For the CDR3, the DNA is TGTGCCAGCAGCCAAGAGGGACAGCTAACTTTGAGCTCCTACGAGCAGTACTTC.

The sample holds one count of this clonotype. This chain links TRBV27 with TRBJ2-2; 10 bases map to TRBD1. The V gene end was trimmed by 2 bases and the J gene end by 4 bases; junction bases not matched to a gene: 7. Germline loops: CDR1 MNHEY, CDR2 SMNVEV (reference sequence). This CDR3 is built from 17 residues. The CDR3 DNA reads TGTGCCAGCAGTTTACCCGGGACAGGGGCGGGCACCGGGGAGCTGTTTTTT. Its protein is CASSLPGTGAGTGELFF.

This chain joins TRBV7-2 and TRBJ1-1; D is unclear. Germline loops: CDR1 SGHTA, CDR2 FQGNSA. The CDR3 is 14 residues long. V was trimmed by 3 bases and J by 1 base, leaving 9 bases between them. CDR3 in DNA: TGTGCCAGCAGCTTTGGACGGAAGAACACTGAAGCTTTCTTT. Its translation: CASSFGRKNTEAFF. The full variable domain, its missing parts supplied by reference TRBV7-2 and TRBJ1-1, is GAGVSQSPSNKVTEKGKDVELRCDPISGHTALYWYRQSLGQGLEFLIYFQGNSAPDKSGLPSDRFSAERTGGSVSTLTIQRTQQEDSAVYLCASSFGRKNTEAFFGQGTRLTVV.

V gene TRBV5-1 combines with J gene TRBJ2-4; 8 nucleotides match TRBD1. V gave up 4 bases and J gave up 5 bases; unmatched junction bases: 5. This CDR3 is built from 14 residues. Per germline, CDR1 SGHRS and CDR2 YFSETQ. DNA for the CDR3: TGCGCCAGCAGCGACTCGGGACAGGAAAACATTCAGTACTTC. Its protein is CASSDSGQENIQYF.

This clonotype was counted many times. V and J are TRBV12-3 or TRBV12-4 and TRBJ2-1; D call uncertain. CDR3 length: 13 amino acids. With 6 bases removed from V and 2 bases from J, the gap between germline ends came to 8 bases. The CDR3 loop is CASSLRTYNEQFF. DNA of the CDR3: TGTGCCAGCAGCCTTAGAACCTACAATGAGCAGTTCTTC.